This T cell receptor beta chain appears in the sequencing data of a study of blood T cell repertoires in COVID-19. The wider study: From T cells, B-cell-depleted T cells, or PBMCs came the material, which was cDNA or gDNA.

V lost 6 bases and J lost 3, with 6 bases in between. The CDR3 extends over 12 amino acids. CDR1 is MNHEY, CDR2 SMNVEV, per germline (reference sequence). Original handling: Reference gene primer amplification gave estimated nucleated cell counts. Profiled with immunoSEQ multiplex PCR; TCRdb holds only in-frame clones, not every one. Clone size and the V and J calls come from that table; the DNA yielded D and trimming. This table holds 15,000 to 19,000 clones, 82% found once. The sample consisted of peripheral blood. This sequence originates from an elderly man with active or convalescent COVID-19. The chain combines TRBV27 with TRBJ1-5, with D hard to call. The CDR3: CASSTTNQPQHF. In DNA, the CDR3 is TGTGCCAGCAGCACAACCAATCAGCCCCAGCATTTT.